One and the same sample provided the 14 T cell receptor beta chains below, sequenced in a study of T cells in Graves' hyperthyroidism and ophthalmopathy. From RNA transcripts, TCR beta CDR3 regions were amplified. Using the HTBI primer set, a first-round RT-PCR was run on the TCR CDR3. One entry per CDR3 protein, called by TCRdb with MiXCR from the multiplex PCR reads. The table records more than 45,000 distinct CDR3 sequences, around half of them present only once. Sequenced: blood. These receptors came from a woman in her thirties with Graves' ophthalmopathy.

The gene calls are TRBV6-4 and TRBJ1-6, with 8 bases aligning to TRBD1. The ends lost 3 bases at V and 9 bases at J; junction bases unmatched: 13. This CDR3 comprises 17 residues. The germline gives CDR1 MRHNA, CDR2 SNTAGT. CDR3: CASSDYGETGEGSPLHF. In nucleotides, the CDR3 is TGTGCCAGCAGTGATTATGGCGAGACAGGGGAAGGTTCACCCCTCCACTTT.

V gene TRBV6-4 combines with J gene TRBJ2-3, with 7 positions matching TRBD2. In germline, CDR1 is MRHNA, CDR2 SNTAGT. Trimming removed 0 bases from V and 6 bases from J; junction bases left unmatched: 0. The CDR3 runs 13 residues. The CDR3 spells CASSDSTSDTQYF. As DNA, the CDR3 is TGTGCCAGCAGTGACTCGACTAGCGATACGCAGTATTTT.

About this clonotype: It may be a read error: a sequence one base away is much more abundant. The V call is TRBV28, the J call TRBJ1-5, with TRBD1 as a possible D gene (5 bases). Per the germline V gene, CDR1 is MDHEN and CDR2 is SYDVKM. This CDR3 is built from 15 residues. The CDR3 nucleotides read TGTGCCAGCGGGAAGTGGCAGGGAGTCAATCAGCCCCGGCATTTT. Residues: CASGKWQGVNQPRHF.

About this clonotype itself: The junction and the germline gene differ at one end; a read error may be behind it. The V and J genes are TRBV30 and TRBJ1-6; D unclear. The CDR3 length is 13 residues. Germline V CDR1 and CDR2: GTSNPN, SVGIG (reference sequence). CDR3 sequence (DNA): TGTGCCTGGGCAGACACAGATAATTCACCCCTCCGCTTT. Protein sequence: CAWADTDNSPLRF.

This clonotype was recorded many times. The V and J genes are TRBV12-3 or TRBV12-4 and TRBJ2-1; the D is unclear. Trimming pared 7 bases from V and 0 bases from J, leaving 16 bases between. The CDR3 totals 16 residues. As DNA, the CDR3 is TGTGCCAGCACCCGAAGGGATCAACGCTCCTACAATGAGCAGTTCTTC. It yields the protein CASTRRDQRSYNEQFF.

This clonotype was observed at least ten times. This chain's CDR3 is CASSLIRVTSKGQYF. The CDR3, as DNA: TGTGCCAGCAGCTTGATCAGGGTTACCTCAAAGGGCCAGTACTTC. This chain uses TRBV11-2 with TRBJ2-5; D perhaps matches TRBD1 (5 bases). Trimming took off 3 bases at V and 10 bases at J, with 21 bases between the two ends. The germline V gene has CDR1 SGHAT and CDR2 FQNNGV. The CDR3 is made up of 15 amino acids. Supplemented by reference TRBV11-2 and TRBJ2-5, the full variable domain reads EAGVAQSPRYKIIEKRQSVAFWCNPISGHATLYWYQQILGQGPKLLIQFQNNGVVDDSQLPKDRFSAERLKGVDSTLKIQPAKLEDSAVYLCASSLIRVTSKGQYFGPGTRLLVL.

The rearrangement joins TRBV7-6 to TRBJ2-3, with TRBD2 matching 9 bases. Germline CDR1 SGHVS, CDR2 FNYEAQ. The trim removed 5 bases at V and 1 base at J, leaving 4 bases unmatched. The CDR3 loop spans 15 amino acids. CDR3: CASSRRTSGTDTQYF. The CDR3 nucleotides read TGTGCCAGCAGCAGACGGACTAGCGGCACAGATACGCAGTATTTT.

This clonotype was seen at least ten times. The chain has TRBV6-4 and TRBJ1-2; no clear D gene. CDR1 is MRHNA and CDR2 is SNTAGT in the germline V gene. The V end was cut by 2 bases, the J end by 7 bases, with 5 bases between. This CDR3 is 11 amino acids long. Written as DNA, the CDR3 is TGTGCCAGCAGTGACGCGGGTGGCTACACCTTC. Its translation: CASSDAGGYTF.

The chain couples TRBV14 to TRBJ1-6; D not certain. Germline-derived CDR1 and CDR2 are SGHDN and FVKESK. The CDR3 consists of 15 residues. With 3 bases removed from V and 10 bases from J, the gap between germline ends came to 16 bases. The CDR3 protein is CASSHDGPKGSPLHF. In nucleotides, the CDR3 is TGTGCCAGCAGCCATGACGGGCCAAAGGGATCACCCCTCCACTTT.

This chain joins TRBV10-3 and TRBJ2-7, with TRBD1 identical over 9 bases. V was pared by 10 bases and J by 2 bases, with 6 bases of the junction left unmatched. Germline-derived CDR1 and CDR2 are ENHRY and SYGVKD. The CDR3 sequence is 13 residues long. The CDR3 sequence: CATTGQGPYEQYF. CDR3 coding DNA: TGTGCCACGACGGGACAGGGACCCTACGAGCAGTACTTC.

This clonotype has a count of ten or more. This sequence joins TRBV19 and TRBJ1-5; 7 positions agree with TRBD1. Germline CDR1 reads LNHDA; CDR2 reads SQIVND (reference sequence). The CDR3 sequence is 15 residues long. V was pared by 5 bases and J by 4 bases, with 8 bases of the junction left unmatched. CDR3 DNA: TGTGCCAGTAGTCCCCAGAAGACAGGGAATCAGCCCCAGCATTTT. It codes for CASSPQKTGNQPQHF.

Notes on this clonotype: One junction end disagrees with the germline gene, perhaps due to a read error. V usage is TRBV7-6 and J usage is TRBJ1-1; D is unclear. The germline gives CDR1 SGHVS, CDR2 FNYEAQ. This CDR3 spans 13 amino acids. CDR3 residues: CASSPWERTEALF. The CDR3 DNA is TGTGCCAGCAGCCCGTGGGAGAGGACTGAAGCTCTCTTT.

This clonotype showed up many times. The gene calls are TRBV9 and TRBJ1-3; weak D call: TRBD1 (5 bases). The length of the CDR3 is 16 residues. Trimming shortened V by 0 bases and J by 4 bases, and 14 bases separated the two germline ends. Looked up from germline, CDR1 is SGDLS and CDR2 is YYNGEE. This chain's CDR3 is CASSVAPTVTGNTIYF. For the CDR3, the DNA is TGTGCCAGCAGCGTAGCTCCGACAGTCACCGGAAACACCATATATTTT.

This clonotype has only one observation. One junction end disagrees with the germline gene, perhaps due to a read error. This rearrangement joins TRBV19 to TRBJ1-1; 9 bases agree with TRBD1. From germline, CDR1 is LNHDA and CDR2 SQIVND (reference sequence). This CDR3 contains 14 residues. CDR3 region: CASSIRATGGPAFF. Written as DNA, the CDR3 is TGTGCCAGCAGTATCAGAGCGACAGGGGGGCCAGCTTTCTTT.